Listed below are T cell receptor beta chains from one sample, sequenced in a study of OX40 agonist ivuxolimab in advanced cancers. Some clones are missing from TCRdb's copy, which holds only in-frame ones; the method was immunoSEQ multiplex PCR. The sample yields 70,000 or so clones, 70% to 90% seen once. The specimen was CD4+ or CD8+ T cells sorted from blood, collected in a trial of the OX40 agonist ivuxolimab. These receptors originate from an adult with an advanced solid tumor such as melanoma, head and neck, liver or kidney cancer. CDR3s include the opening cysteine and the closing phenylalanine or tryptophan. A D gene is named only where the DNA matches it firmly. For some rows the clone size is stated as once, few or many, or as a class when expanded; others skip it.

d_call: TRBD1
j_call: TRBJ1-1
clone_size: NA
v_call: TRBV11-1
cdr3_aa: CASSFGRGQGENTEAFF
cdr3_nt: TGTGCCAGCAGCTTTGGGAGAGGACAGGGGGAGAACACTGAAGCTTTCTTT

d_call: NA
j_call: TRBJ2-7
clone_size: NA
v_call: TRBV7-2
cdr3_aa: CASSLVPSSYEQYF
cdr3_nt: TGTGCCAGCAGCTTAGTTCCGAGCTCCTACGAGCAGTACTTC

d_call: TRBD2
j_call: TRBJ2-1
clone_size: NA
v_call: TRBV7-2
cdr3_aa: CASSPRLAGNNEQFF
cdr3_nt: TGTGCCAGCAGCCCACGACTAGCGGGAAACAATGAGCAGTTCTTC

d_call: TRBD2
j_call: TRBJ2-7
clone_size: NA
v_call: TRBV19
cdr3_aa: CASSPGGGYSSYEQYF
cdr3_nt: TGTGCCAGTAGCCCGGGAGGGGGATACAGCTCCTACGAGCAGTACTTC

d_call: NA
j_call: TRBJ2-7
clone_size: NA
v_call: TRBV5-1
cdr3_aa: CASSLGGIYEQYF
cdr3_nt: TGCGCCAGCAGCTTGGGGGGCATCTACGAGCAGTACTTC

d_call: NA
j_call: TRBJ1-1
clone_size: NA
v_call: TRBV5-1
cdr3_aa: CASSPVLGTLEHAEAFF
cdr3_nt: TGCGCCAGCAGCCCCGTATTGGGGACGCTCGAACACGCTGAAGCTTTCTTT

d_call: TRBD1
j_call: TRBJ2-1
clone_size: NA
v_call: TRBV7-9
cdr3_aa: CASSLTGGNEQFF
cdr3_nt: TGTGCCAGCAGCCTGACAGGGGGCAATGAGCAGTTCTTC

d_call: TRBD1
j_call: TRBJ1-4
clone_size: NA
v_call: TRBV7-2
cdr3_aa: CASSAPGQGVEKLFF
cdr3_nt: TGTGCCAGCAGCGCGCCGGGACAGGGAGTTGAAAAACTGTTTTTT

d_call: TRBD1
j_call: TRBJ1-4
clone_size: NA
v_call: TRBV12-5
cdr3_aa: CASGSGQGAEKLFF
cdr3_nt: TGTGCTAGTGGTTCCGGACAGGGGGCTGAAAAACTGTTTTTT

d_call: TRBD1
j_call: TRBJ2-7
clone_size: NA
v_call: TRBV29-1
cdr3_aa: CSVVGQGAVEQYF
cdr3_nt: TGCAGCGTTGTGGGACAGGGGGCGGTGGAGCAGTACTTC

d_call: NA
j_call: TRBJ1-5
clone_size: NA
v_call: TRBV2
cdr3_aa: CASSESRGLRNQPQHF
cdr3_nt: TGTGCCAGCAGTGAGAGTCGGGGGCTGAGGAATCAGCCCCAGCATTTT

d_call: TRBD1
j_call: TRBJ2-7
clone_size: NA
v_call: TRBV29-1
cdr3_aa: CSAITDRGFYYEQYF
cdr3_nt: TGCAGCGCCATCACTGACAGGGGGTTTTACTACGAGCAGTACTTC

d_call: NA
j_call: TRBJ1-2
clone_size: NA
v_call: TRBV2
cdr3_aa: CASSEALQQGRYGYTF
cdr3_nt: TGTGCCAGCAGTGAAGCGCTTCAGCAGGGCCGCTATGGCTACACCTTC

d_call: NA
j_call: TRBJ2-3
clone_size: NA
v_call: TRBV29-1
cdr3_aa: CSVSQGINTDTQYF
cdr3_nt: TGCAGCGTTTCCCAGGGGATAAACACAGATACGCAGTATTTT

d_call: TRBD2
j_call: TRBJ2-1
clone_size: once
v_call: TRBV7-6
cdr3_aa: CASSYSGRADEQFF
cdr3_nt: TGTGCCAGCAGCTACAGCGGGAGGGCCGATGAGCAGTTCTTC

d_call: NA
j_call: TRBJ1-6
clone_size: NA
v_call: TRBV15
cdr3_aa: CATSRVALNGSPLHF
cdr3_nt: TGTGCCACCAGCAGAGTAGCCCTCAACGGTTCACCCCTCCACTTT

d_call: NA
j_call: TRBJ2-7
clone_size: once
v_call: TRBV19
cdr3_aa: CASSLNRDSYEQYF
cdr3_nt: TGTGCCAGTAGTTTGAACAGGGACTCCTACGAGCAGTACTTC

d_call: NA
j_call: TRBJ2-5
clone_size: NA
v_call: TRBV18
cdr3_aa: CASSPPGLRETQYF
cdr3_nt: TGTGCCAGCTCACCCCCGGGACTCCGCGAGACCCAGTACTTC

d_call: NA
j_call: TRBJ1-4
clone_size: NA
v_call: TRBV7-9
cdr3_aa: CASSPNQGREKLFF
cdr3_nt: TGTGCCAGCAGCCCCAATCAGGGTCGCGAAAAACTGTTTTTT

d_call: NA
j_call: TRBJ2-2
clone_size: NA
v_call: TRBV5-6
cdr3_aa: CASSFQGLTGELFF
cdr3_nt: TGTGCCAGCAGCTTCCAGGGGCTAACCGGGGAGCTGTTTTTT

d_call: TRBD2
j_call: TRBJ2-3
clone_size: NA
v_call: TRBV7-8
cdr3_aa: CASSFLAGGSTDTQYF
cdr3_nt: TGTGCCAGCAGCTTCCTAGCGGGGGGGAGCACAGATACGCAGTATTTT

d_call: NA
j_call: TRBJ2-3
clone_size: NA
v_call: TRBV6-5
cdr3_aa: CASSYWKNTDTQYF
cdr3_nt: TGTGCCAGCAGTTATTGGAAAAACACAGATACGCAGTATTTT

d_call: TRBD1
j_call: TRBJ1-6
clone_size: NA
v_call: TRBV15
cdr3_aa: CATSRYGTGSSYNSPLHF
cdr3_nt: TGTGCCACCAGCAGATATGGGACAGGGAGCTCCTATAATTCACCCCTCCACTTT

d_call: NA
j_call: TRBJ1-4
clone_size: NA
v_call: TRBV13
cdr3_aa: CASRGPEGLFF
cdr3_nt: TGTGCCAGCAGAGGCCCCGAGGGACTGTTTTTT

d_call: NA
j_call: TRBJ2-7
clone_size: NA
v_call: TRBV5-4
cdr3_aa: CASSRRVGAPYYEQYF
cdr3_nt: TGTGCCAGCAGCCGCAGAGTCGGTGCCCCATACTACGAGCAGTACTTC

d_call: NA
j_call: TRBJ2-5
clone_size: once
v_call: TRBV7-6
cdr3_aa: CASSSPGQHQETQYF
cdr3_nt: TGTGCCAGCAGCTCTCCTGGACAGCACCAAGAGACCCAGTACTTC

d_call: TRBD1
j_call: TRBJ2-1
clone_size: NA
v_call: TRBV7-8
cdr3_aa: CASRRDRGDRIAAWNSYNEQFF
cdr3_nt: TGTGCCAGCAGACGGGACAGGGGAGATCGAATAGCGGCTTGGAACTCCTACAATGAGCAGTTCTTC